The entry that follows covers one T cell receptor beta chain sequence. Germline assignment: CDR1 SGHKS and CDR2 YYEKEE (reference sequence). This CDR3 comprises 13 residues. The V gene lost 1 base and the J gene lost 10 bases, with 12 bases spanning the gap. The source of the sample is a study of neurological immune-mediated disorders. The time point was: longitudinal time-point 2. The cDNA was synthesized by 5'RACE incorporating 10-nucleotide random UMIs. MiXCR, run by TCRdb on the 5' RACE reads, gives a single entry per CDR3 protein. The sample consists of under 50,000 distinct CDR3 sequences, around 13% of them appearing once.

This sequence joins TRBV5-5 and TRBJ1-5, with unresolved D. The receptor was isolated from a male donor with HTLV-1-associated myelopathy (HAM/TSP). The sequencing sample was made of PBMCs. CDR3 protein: CASSLMTPEPQHF. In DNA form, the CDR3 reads TGTGCCAGCAGCTTGATGACACCAGAACCCCAGCATTTT.